Presented here are 10 T cell receptor beta chains from one specimen sequenced in a study of CD8 T cells in Susac syndrome. With random hexamers, reverse transcription was performed on roughly 0.5 to 1 ug of RNA. TCRdb recomputed calls from the immunoSEQ multiplex PCR reads with MiXCR, one row per CDR3 protein. The table shows about 100,000 distinct CDR3 sequences, with 95% occurring only once. Sequencing was carried out using CD8+ T cells from PBMCs. These receptors all stem from a human donor with Susac syndrome.

The chain recombines TRBV29-1 with TRBJ2-5; 7 bases agree with TRBD2. With the DNA end fitting TRBJ2-1 better, the J assignment may be wrong. CDR3 length: 10 amino acids. Germline values: CDR1 SQVTM, CDR2 ANQGSEA. This CDR3 reads CSVTSPTQFF. CDR3 in DNA: TGCAGCGTGACTAGCCCAACCCAGTTCTTC.

The rearrangement joins TRBV5-1 to TRBJ2-5; the match to TRBD2 covers 8 bases. CDR3 length: 15 residues. The V segment lost 4 bases and the J segment 5 bases; nucleotides outside the gene matches: 10. Germline loops: CDR1 SGHRS, CDR2 YFSETQ. The CDR3 loop reads CASSNGTGGRETQYF. The CDR3 DNA follows: TGCGCCAGCAGCAATGGGACGGGGGGGCGCGAGACCCAGTACTTC.

The chain is built from TRBV9 and TRBJ2-5; 8 positions match TRBD2. Per the germline V gene, CDR1 is SGDLS and CDR2 is YYNGEE. The CDR3 spans 14 residues. V lost 3 bases, J lost 5 bases, and 6 bases stayed unmatched. DNA for the CDR3: TGTGCCAGCAGCGGCGGGGGGCCCGGTGAGACCCAGTACTTC. This encodes CASSGGGPGETQYF.

DNA of the CDR3: TGCAGTGCTAGAGATTCACGAGCTGAGCAGTTCTTC. This sequence encodes CSARDSRAEQFF. The chain employs TRBV20-1 and TRBJ2-1; no clear D. CDR1 DFQATT and CDR2 SNEGSKA come from the germline V gene (reference sequence). V was pared by 0 bases and J by 9 bases, with 9 bases between. This CDR3 is built from 12 residues.

This chain connects TRBV12-3 or TRBV12-4 to TRBJ2-1; D gene uncertain. The CDR3 runs to 13 residues. The germline V and J ends were trimmed by 7 bases and 2 bases, with 9 bases remaining between them. CDR3 sequence reads: CASTSRTYNEQFF. The CDR3 nucleotides read TGTGCCAGCACTTCGCGGACCTACAATGAGCAGTTCTTC.

The genes are TRBV5-4 and TRBJ1-1, with TRBD1 matching 7 bases. Per germline, CDR1 SGHNT and CDR2 YYREEE (reference sequence). This CDR3 comprises 13 residues. V dropped 2 bases and J dropped 4; count of bases not matched to a gene: 2. For the CDR3, the DNA is TGTGCCAGCAGCTTAGAGGGGGCCACTGAAGCTTTCTTT. Its translation: CASSLEGATEAFF.

The V call is TRBV28, the J call TRBJ2-7; D gene ambiguous. The CDR3 length is 10 residues. The germline gives CDR1 MDHEN, CDR2 SYDVKM. V dropped 6 bases and J dropped 6 bases, with 6 bases sitting between them. CDR3 DNA sequence: TGTGCCAGCAGCCGCCTCGAGCAGTACTTC. This encodes CASSRLEQYF.

This clonotype is a singleton in its sample. CDR3 sequence (DNA): TGTGCCAGCAGCCAAGATGGAGGAATCTATGGCTACACCTTC. Its protein is CASSQDGGIYGYTF. V gene TRBV14 combines with J gene TRBJ1-2; D not certain. The length of the CDR3 is 14 residues. The germline V gene encodes CDR1 SGHDN and CDR2 FVKESK. With 0 bases removed from V and 4 bases from J, the gap between germline ends came to 9 bases.

The chain has TRBV20-1 and TRBJ2-3, with D uncertain. From germline, CDR1 is DFQATT and CDR2 SNEGSKA (reference sequence). There are 13 residues in the CDR3. Trimming took off 4 bases at V and 2 bases at J, with 10 bases between the two ends. This chain's CDR3 is CSAIRAYTDTQYF. The CDR3 DNA reads TGCAGTGCTATCCGGGCCTACACAGATACGCAGTATTTT.

The V gene is TRBV7-9, the J gene TRBJ2-5; D may correspond to TRBD1 or TRBD2 (5 bases each). V lost 5 bases and J lost 5, with 9 bases in between. The CDR3 contains 12 residues. Germline values: CDR1 SEHNR, CDR2 FQNEAQ (reference sequence). This CDR3 reads CASSRGDETQYF. The CDR3 nucleotides are TGTGCCAGCAGCAGGGGAGACGAGACCCAGTACTTC.